This T cell receptor (beta chain) is drawn from a study of CD8+CD57+ T cells in acquired aplastic anemia. As for the study in general: Sorting CD4+ and CD8+ cells gave DNA averaging about 2.9 ug.

There are 14 residues in the CDR3. From germline, CDR1 is KGHDR and CDR2 SFDVKD. V lost 10 bases, J lost 4 bases, and 8 bases stayed unmatched. Both TCR beta VDJ combination and CDR3 sequence profiling were carried out. Genomic DNA was the template for this profiling. TCRdb reprocessed the reads with MiXCR, giving one entry per CDR3 protein. The repertoire holds roughly 180,000 distinct CDR3 sequences, with about half as singletons. An expansion of CD8+CD57+ cells by flow cytometry had been shown in patients chosen for sequencing. The chain links TRBV24-1 to TRBJ1-2, with TRBD1 matching over 10 bases. This TCR derives from a human donor with aplastic anemia. Specimen: sorted CD4+, CD8+, or CD8+CD57+ T cells (not recorded which) from PBMCs. For the CDR3, the DNA is TGTGCCACTTCGAGGGGACAGGGGATCTATGGCTACACCTTC. Its protein is CATSRGQGIYGYTF.